The clone carrying this TCR beta chain was counted ten times or more. This sample was taken from a study of T cells in Graves' hyperthyroidism and ophthalmopathy. Amplification targeted TCR beta CDR3 regions from RNA transcripts. During a first-round RT-PCR of the TCR CDR3, the HTBI primer set was used. TCRdb used MiXCR to reprocess the multiplex PCR reads, holding one entry per CDR3 protein. The sample includes approximately 600,000 distinct CDR3 sequences, about 14% of them seen just once. The sequencing sample was made of blood. The sequence came from a middle-aged woman with Graves' ophthalmopathy.

The CDR3 DNA reads as TGTGCCAGCAGCCACGACAGGGGTAACACTGAAGCTTTCTTT. It codes for CASSHDRGNTEAFF. J is TRBJ1-1 and V is TRBV4-2; 8 bases are a match to TRBD1. The CDR3 contains 14 residues. Per the germline V gene, CDR1 is LGHNA and CDR2 is YNFKEQ. V shed 3 bases and J 2 bases; nucleotides not matched to a gene: 2.